The T cell receptor (beta chain) described here comes from a study of cytomegalovirus exposure and HLA in healthy donors. With regard to this clone: As yet, its antigen is unknown.

The primer mix had 60 Vbeta and 13 Jbeta primers. Per the authors' pipeline: A later analysis tallied about 80 million unique TCR beta chains, approximately 10 million of them shared. TCRdb's table, derived via immunoSEQ multiplex PCR, lists solely in-frame clones and lacks some. V, J and clone size are those of that table, while D and trimming were read from the DNA. The table lists tens of thousands of clones, just under 70% of them singletons. General study points: Later, TCR association rates were found to vary by HLA locus, highest for DRB1 and lowest for HLA-C. Among immune exposure information, only CMV serostatus was available.

Germline CDR1 and CDR2: SQVTM and ANQGSEA. Trimming shortened V by 7 bases and J by 8 bases, and 15 bases separated the two germline ends. The CDR3 is made up of 12 amino acids. The sample taken for sequencing was PBMCs. The chain has TRBV29-1 and TRBJ1-5; TRBD1 is a possible D gene (5 bases). The receptor's source is a woman aged 25-40 years in good health and CMV-seronegative. The CDR3 protein is CSAARGGEPQHF. CDR3 in DNA: TGCAGCGCCGCCCGCGGGGGGGAGCCCCAGCATTTT. Full variable domain (missing parts from reference TRBV29-1 and TRBJ1-5): SAVISQKPSRDICQRGTSLTIQCQVDSQVTMMFWYRQQPGQSLTLIATANQGSEATYESGFVIDKFPISRPNLTFSTLTVSNMSPEDSSIYLCSAARGGEPQHFGDGTRLSIL.